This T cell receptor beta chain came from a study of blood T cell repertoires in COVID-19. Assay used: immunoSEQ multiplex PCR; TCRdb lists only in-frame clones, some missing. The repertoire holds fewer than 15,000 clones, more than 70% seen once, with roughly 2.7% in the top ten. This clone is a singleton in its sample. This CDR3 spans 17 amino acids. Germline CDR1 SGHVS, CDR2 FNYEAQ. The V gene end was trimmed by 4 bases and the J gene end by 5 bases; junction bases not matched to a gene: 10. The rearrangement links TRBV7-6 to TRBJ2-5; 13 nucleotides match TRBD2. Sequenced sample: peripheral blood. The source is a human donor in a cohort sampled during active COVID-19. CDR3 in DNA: TGTGCCAGCAGCTCCGGACTAGCGGGGGCCGGGGGGGAGACCCAGTACTTC. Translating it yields CASSSGLAGAGGETQYF.